This T cell receptor (beta chain) comes out of a study of Graves' ophthalmopathy and Graves' hyperthyroidism. Amplified TCR beta CDR3 regions were obtained using RNA transcripts as template. After a first-round RT-PCR with HTBI primers, a second-round multiplex PCR was run. In TCRdb, the multiplex PCR reads were re-called with MiXCR into one record per CDR3 protein. The sample carries over a million distinct CDR3 sequences, about 36% recorded once. CDR1 and CDR2 (germline): SNHLY, FYNNEI. V gave up 3 bases and J gave up 11 bases, with 19 bases separating them. CDR3 length: 15 amino acids. Details on this clonotype: Its antigen is still unknown.

Study outcomes and limitations: Ophthalmopathy was separated from stable hyperthyroidism by a 13-signature model with around 89% sensitivity and 81.08% specificity. Progression of ophthalmopathy was predicted by the model with 70% to 71% sensitivity and roughly 78% specificity. In blood, most expanded thyroid clonotypes above 0.001 frequency were also detected.

The receptor was isolated from an adult man with Graves' hyperthyroidism. The chain uses TRBV2 and TRBJ1-4; D might be TRBD1 (6 bases). The sequenced sample consisted of peripheral blood or thyroid tissue (not recorded which). CDR3 residues: CASSDAAGHRGKLFF. CDR3 in DNA: TGTGCCAGCAGTGACGCGGCGGGACATCGAGGCAAACTGTTTTTT.